One sample yielded the 17 T cell receptor beta chains listed below, sequenced in a study of T cell changes during pregnancy in multiple sclerosis. Using immunoSEQ multiplex PCR, the repertoire was profiled, and TCRdb retains in-frame clones only, with some absent. The repertoire holds tens of thousands of clones, with about 92% as singletons. This material consisted of CD4+ T cells from peripheral blood mononuclear cells, taken before pregnancy. Source of these receptors: a female donor with multiple sclerosis, enrolled in a pregnancy study.

The chain uses TRBV5-1 and TRBJ2-7, with a possible D match to TRBD1 (5 bases). Germline CDR1 SGHRS, CDR2 YFSETQ. This CDR3 has 14 amino acids. The V gene lost 0 bases and the J gene lost 6 bases, with 13 bases spanning the gap. The chain's CDR3 is CASSLVGRASEQYF. The DNA of the CDR3 is TGCGCCAGCAGCTTGGTGGGCAGGGCATCCGAGCAGTACTTC.

The V gene is TRBV6-5, the J gene TRBJ1-1; D may be TRBD1 (5 bases). The CDR3 is made up of 13 amino acids. Looked up from germline, CDR1 is MNHEY and CDR2 is SVGAGI. The ends were cut back, 6 bases at V and 4 bases at J, with 12 bases in the middle. In nucleotides, the CDR3 is TGTGCCAGCAGGGATGGCGGGGCCACTGAAGCTTTCTTT. Amino acid sequence: CASRDGGATEAFF.

This chain joins TRBV5-6 and TRBJ2-7, with 7 nucleotides matching TRBD1. Germline assignment: CDR1 SGHDT and CDR2 YYEEEE. The CDR3 runs to 13 residues. J was trimmed by 5 bases and V by 4 bases; bases with no gene match: 6. Here the CDR3 reads CASSLTGSNEQYF. CDR3 bases: TGTGCCAGCAGCCTGACAGGGTCCAACGAGCAGTACTTC.

V usage is TRBV6-1 and J usage is TRBJ1-5, with unresolved D. Germline V lookup: CDR1 MNHNS, CDR2 SASEGT. Between the trimmed V and J ends, which lost 5 bases and 3 bases, there was a span of 11 bases. This CDR3 spans 14 amino acids. CDR3 loop: CASSYPEYNQPQHF. The CDR3 DNA reads as TGTGCCAGCAGTTATCCAGAATACAATCAGCCCCAGCATTTT.

This chain uses TRBV28 with TRBJ2-1, with TRBD2 identical over 13 bases. The CDR3 covers 16 residues. J lost 5 bases, V lost 6 bases, and 7 bases had no gene match. The V gene's germline CDR1 is MDHEN and CDR2 SYDVKM. CDR3 in amino acids: CASSLGGLAGNNEQFF. Written as DNA, the CDR3 is TGTGCCAGCAGCCTAGGGGGACTAGCGGGGAACAATGAGCAGTTCTTC.

V and J are TRBV7-2 and TRBJ2-5; D perhaps matches TRBD1 (5 bases). CDR1 SGHTA and CDR2 FQGNSA come from the germline V gene. This CDR3 has 15 residues. V lost 2 bases to trimming and J lost 5 bases, with 15 bases between them. CDR3 amino acids: CASSLSRANRETQYF. CDR3 bases: TGTGCCAGCAGCTTATCCAGGGCGAATAGGGAGACCCAGTACTTC.

This rearrangement joins TRBV28 to TRBJ1-3, with TRBD1 as a possible D gene (5 bases). Trimming took 7 bases from V and 0 from J, leaving 13 bases between them. Germline V gene sequence: CDR1 MDHEN, CDR2 SYDVKM. The CDR3 spans 15 residues. The CDR3 region is CASTREGRSGNTIYF. The CDR3, as DNA: TGTGCCAGCACCAGGGAAGGACGCTCTGGAAACACCATATATTTT. Full variable domain (missing parts from reference TRBV28 and TRBJ1-3): DVKVTQSSRYLVKRTGEKVFLECVQDMDHENMFWYRQDPGLGLRLIYFSYDVKMKEKGDIPEGYSVSREKKERFSLILESASTNQTSMYLCASTREGRSGNTIYFGEGSWLTVV.

The genes are TRBV2 and TRBJ1-5; D is unresolved. The CDR3 is 14 amino acids. The V end was cut by 0 bases, the J end by 5 bases, with 8 bases between. Germline-derived CDR1 and CDR2 are SNHLY and FYNNEI. DNA for the CDR3: TGTGCCAGCAGTGAAGCGCTGGGAGATCAGCCCCAGCATTTT. Its protein is CASSEALGDQPQHF.

Only one count was recorded for this clone. The rearrangement links TRBV6-1 to TRBJ2-7, with 7 bases identical to TRBD2. Germline V gene lookup returns CDR1 MNHNS and CDR2 SASEGT. V shed 6 bases and J 3 bases; nucleotides not matched to a gene: 8. The CDR3 runs 14 residues. CDR3 nucleotides: TGTGCCAGCAGCCGGACTAGTATTGTCTACGAGCAGTACTTC. Amino acids: CASSRTSIVYEQYF.

This rearrangement joins TRBV2 to TRBJ1-4; D might be TRBD1 (5 bases). This CDR3 region has 13 residues. Germline CDR1 is SNHLY and CDR2 is FYNNEI. Trimming cost V 3 bases and J 4 bases, with 6 bases left between them. CDR3 sequence reads: CASSDRDNEKLFF. CDR3 in DNA: TGTGCCAGCAGTGACAGGGATAATGAAAAACTGTTTTTT. The full variable domain, its missing parts supplied by reference TRBV2 and TRBJ1-4, is EPEVTQTPSHQVTQMGQEVILRCVPISNHLYFYWYRQILGQKVEFLVSFYNNEISEKSEIFDDQFSVERPDGSNFTLKIRSTKLEDSAMYFCASSDRDNEKLFFGSGTQLSVL.

The chain has TRBV9 and TRBJ1-5; D unclear. Trimming pared 0 bases from V and 1 base from J, leaving 5 bases between. The germline V gene encodes CDR1 SGDLS and CDR2 YYNGEE. The CDR3 is made up of 14 amino acids. The DNA of the CDR3 is TGTGCCAGCAGCGTAGACGGGAGCAATCAGCCCCAGCATTTT. This gives the protein CASSVDGSNQPQHF.

V usage is TRBV5-1 and J usage is TRBJ1-3; D is ambiguous. The length of the CDR3 is 16 residues. V was trimmed by 1 base and J by 0 bases, leaving 11 bases between them. The germline CDR1 and CDR2 sequences are SGHRS and YFSETQ. The CDR3 bases are TGCGCCAGCAGCTTGAGAGCGGTCGGCTCTGGAAACACCATATATTTT. Amino acid sequence: CASSLRAVGSGNTIYF.

In regard to this clone: This sample also contains other DNA sequences that code for the same CDR3. The rearrangement joins TRBV9 to TRBJ2-6; D is uncertain. This CDR3 is 15 amino acids long. Germline CDR1 and CDR2: SGDLS and YYNGEE. V lost 0 bases to trimming and J lost 0 bases, with 4 bases between them. The CDR3 DNA reads as TGTGCCAGCAGCGTAGCCAGCTCTGGGGCCAACGTCCTGACTTTC. Protein sequence: CASSVASSGANVLTF.

The chain has TRBV19 and TRBJ1-5; 9 bases are shared with TRBD1. This CDR3 is built from 18 residues. J was trimmed by 0 bases and V by 3 bases; bases with no gene match: 9. Germline V gene data show CDR1 as LNHDA and CDR2 as SQIVND (reference sequence). CDR3 nucleotide sequence: TGTGCCAGTAGTATGGCACAGGGGGCTACCCTTAGCAATCAGCCCCAGCATTTT. This gives the protein CASSMAQGATLSNQPQHF.

V and J are TRBV28 and TRBJ1-2, with D possibly matching TRBD1 (6 bases). V shed 5 bases and J shed 7 bases, with 17 bases lying between them. Germline V gene data show CDR1 as MDHEN and CDR2 as SYDVKM. This CDR3 is built from 14 residues. CDR3 bases: TGTGCCAGCAGTGTCCTGACAGGTAGAGCTGGCTACACCTTC. Its protein product is CASSVLTGRAGYTF.

CDR3 amino acids: CASSLHGAGQGMGEQYF. The CDR3 DNA follows: TGTGCCAGCAGCTTACACGGGGCGGGACAGGGGATGGGCGAGCAGTACTTC. The J gene is TRBJ2-7, the V gene TRBV11-2; 10 nucleotides line up with TRBD1. J gave up 6 bases and V 2 bases, and 13 bases lay outside the gene matches. The CDR3 length is 17 residues. CDR1 SGHAT and CDR2 FQNNGV come from the germline V gene.

The genes are TRBV28 and TRBJ1-2; D unresolved. The V end lost 6 bases, the J end lost 8 bases, and 19 bases lay between the germline ends. This CDR3 contains 14 residues. Per the germline V gene, CDR1 is MDHEN and CDR2 is SYDVKM. In DNA, the CDR3 is TGTGCCAGCAGCCTCCAACCGGGGTCTGGCGGCTACACCTTC. Translating gives CASSLQPGSGGYTF.